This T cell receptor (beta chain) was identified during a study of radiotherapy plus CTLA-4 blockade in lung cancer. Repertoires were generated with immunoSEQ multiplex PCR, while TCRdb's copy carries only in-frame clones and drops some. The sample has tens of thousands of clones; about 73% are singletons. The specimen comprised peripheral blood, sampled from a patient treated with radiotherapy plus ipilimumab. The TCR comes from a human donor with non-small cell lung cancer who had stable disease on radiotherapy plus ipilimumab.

Written as DNA, the CDR3 is TGTGCCAGCAGCCAAGATGTTGGGGGGTCGAACATTCAGTACTTC. Amino acid sequence: CASSQDVGGSNIQYF. This chain uses TRBV14 with TRBJ2-4, with D maybe TRBD2 (6 bases). V lost 0 bases, J lost 7 bases, and 13 bases lay in between. This CDR3 contains 15 residues. Germline CDR1 and CDR2: SGHDN and FVKESK.